The clone carrying this T cell receptor beta chain was detected once. What it binds is unknown. V dropped 7 bases and J dropped 1; count of bases not matched to a gene: 13. Germline V gene lookup returns CDR1 SGHRS and CDR2 YFSETQ. The CDR3 is 18 amino acids. The data were taken from a study of shared clonotypes between healthy human individuals. In replicate PCRs of sorted subsets, around 0.2 ug DNA, roughly 27,000 T cell genomes, was used. Data came from immunoSEQ multiplex PCR; TCRdb stores just in-frame clones and leaves some out. The repertoire holds roughly 1.5 million clones, with 98% as singletons. Findings and caveats of the study: Estimated clonotype richness was generally higher in naive than memory subsets. Of the naive CD4 clonotypes, around 4.7% were shared across a handful of donors.

Sequences were obtained from naive CD4+ T cells sorted from blood. Subset denoted: CD45RA+ positively selected. This sequence originates from a man aged 25-45 years in good health. The chain recombines TRBV5-1 with TRBJ2-1, with 11 bases that match TRBD1. The CDR3 coding sequence is TGCGCCAGCCTATCCGGGACAGGGGGGTACGATTCCTACAATGAGCAGTTCTTC. Its translation is CASLSGTGGYDSYNEQFF.